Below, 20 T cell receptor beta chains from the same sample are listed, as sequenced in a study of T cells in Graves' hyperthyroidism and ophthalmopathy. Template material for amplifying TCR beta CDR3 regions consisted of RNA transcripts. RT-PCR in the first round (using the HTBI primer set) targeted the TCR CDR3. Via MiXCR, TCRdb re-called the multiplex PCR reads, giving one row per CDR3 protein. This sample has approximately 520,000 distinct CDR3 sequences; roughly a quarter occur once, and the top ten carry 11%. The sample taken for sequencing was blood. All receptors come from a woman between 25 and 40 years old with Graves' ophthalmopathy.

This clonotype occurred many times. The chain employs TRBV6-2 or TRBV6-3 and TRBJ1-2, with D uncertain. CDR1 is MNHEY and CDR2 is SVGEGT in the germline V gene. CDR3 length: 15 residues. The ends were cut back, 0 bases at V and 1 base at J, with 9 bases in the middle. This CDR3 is CASSYSYAVNYGYTF. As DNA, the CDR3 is TGTGCCAGCAGTTACTCGTACGCGGTTAACTATGGCTACACCTTC.

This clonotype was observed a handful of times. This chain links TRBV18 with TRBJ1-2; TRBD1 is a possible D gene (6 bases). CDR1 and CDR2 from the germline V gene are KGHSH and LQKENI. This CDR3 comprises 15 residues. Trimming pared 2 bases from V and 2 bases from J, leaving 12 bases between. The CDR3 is CASSPGQRFNYGYTF. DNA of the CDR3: TGTGCCAGCTCACCAGGACAGCGTTTCAACTATGGCTACACCTTC. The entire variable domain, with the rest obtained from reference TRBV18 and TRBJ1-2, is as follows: NAGVMQNPRHLVRRRGQEARLRCSPMKGHSHVYWYRQLPEEGLKFMVYLQKENIIDESGMPKERFSAEFPKEGPSILRIQQVVRGDSAAYFCASSPGQRFNYGYTFGSGTRLTVV.

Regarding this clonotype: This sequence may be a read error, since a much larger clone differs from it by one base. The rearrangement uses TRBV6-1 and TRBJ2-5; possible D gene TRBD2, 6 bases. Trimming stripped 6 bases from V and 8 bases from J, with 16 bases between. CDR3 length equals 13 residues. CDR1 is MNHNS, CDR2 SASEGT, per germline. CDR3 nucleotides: TGTGCCAGCAGCGCGCTAGCGAGGGATACCCAGTACTTC. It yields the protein CASSALARDTQYF.

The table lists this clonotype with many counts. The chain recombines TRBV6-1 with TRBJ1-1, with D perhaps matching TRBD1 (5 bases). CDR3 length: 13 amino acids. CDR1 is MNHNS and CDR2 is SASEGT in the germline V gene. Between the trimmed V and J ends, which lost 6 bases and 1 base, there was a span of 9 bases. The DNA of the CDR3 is TGTGCCAGCAGCAAGACAGAGAACACTGAAGCTTTCTTT. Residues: CASSKTENTEAFF.

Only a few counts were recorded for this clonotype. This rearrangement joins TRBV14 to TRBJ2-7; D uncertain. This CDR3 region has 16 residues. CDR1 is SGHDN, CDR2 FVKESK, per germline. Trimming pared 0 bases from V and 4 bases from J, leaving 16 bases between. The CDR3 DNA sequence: TGTGCCAGCAGCCAAGACAGGTTATTTCCACAATACGAGCAGTACTTC. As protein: CASSQDRLFPQYEQYF.

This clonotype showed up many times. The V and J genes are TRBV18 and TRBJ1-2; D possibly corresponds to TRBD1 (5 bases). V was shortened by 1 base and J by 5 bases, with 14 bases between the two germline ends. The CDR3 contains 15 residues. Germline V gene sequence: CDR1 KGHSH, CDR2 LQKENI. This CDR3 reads CASSPQQEVLYGYTF. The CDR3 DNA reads TGTGCCAGCTCACCACAACAGGAGGTCCTTTATGGCTACACCTTC.

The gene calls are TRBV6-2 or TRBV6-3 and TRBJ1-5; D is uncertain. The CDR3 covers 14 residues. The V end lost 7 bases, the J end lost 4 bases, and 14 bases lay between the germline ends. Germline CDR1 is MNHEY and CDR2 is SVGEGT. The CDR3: CASTQEGLNQPQHF. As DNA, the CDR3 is TGTGCCAGCACCCAAGAGGGTCTTAATCAGCCCCAGCATTTT.

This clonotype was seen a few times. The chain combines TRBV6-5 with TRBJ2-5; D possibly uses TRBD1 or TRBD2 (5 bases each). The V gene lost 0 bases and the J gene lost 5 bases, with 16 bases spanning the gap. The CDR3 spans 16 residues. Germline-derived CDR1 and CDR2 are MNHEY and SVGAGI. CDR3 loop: CASSYSGDSPSETQYF. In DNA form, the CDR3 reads TGTGCCAGCAGTTACTCGGGGGATAGCCCGTCGGAGACCCAGTACTTC.

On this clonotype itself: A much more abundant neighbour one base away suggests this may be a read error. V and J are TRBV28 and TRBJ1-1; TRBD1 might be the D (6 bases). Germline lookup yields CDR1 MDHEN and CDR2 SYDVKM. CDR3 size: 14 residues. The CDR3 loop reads CATTGQVMNTEACF. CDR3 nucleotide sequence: TGTGCCACCACAGGGCAGGTAATGAACACTGAAGCTTGCTTT.

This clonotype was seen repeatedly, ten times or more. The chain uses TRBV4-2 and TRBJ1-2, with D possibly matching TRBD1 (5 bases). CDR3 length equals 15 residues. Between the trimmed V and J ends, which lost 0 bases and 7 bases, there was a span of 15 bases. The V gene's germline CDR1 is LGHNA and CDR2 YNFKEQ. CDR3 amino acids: CASSQDRQKGGGYTF. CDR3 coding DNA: TGTGCCAGCAGCCAAGATAGACAGAAAGGAGGTGGCTACACCTTC.

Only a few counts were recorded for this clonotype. In DNA form, the CDR3 reads TGTGCCTTCTGGACTCCCTCCTACGAGCAGTACTTC. The encoded protein is CAFWTPSYEQYF. The gene calls are TRBV30 and TRBJ2-7; a weak D match, TRBD2 (5 bases). V was clipped by 7 bases and J by 0 bases, with 10 bases between them. This CDR3 is built from 12 residues. Germline V gene data show CDR1 as GTSNPN and CDR2 as SVGIG (reference sequence).

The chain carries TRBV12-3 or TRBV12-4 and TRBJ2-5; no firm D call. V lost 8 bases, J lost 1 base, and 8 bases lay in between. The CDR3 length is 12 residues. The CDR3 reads CASGVAQETQYF. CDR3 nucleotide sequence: TGTGCCAGCGGGGTGGCCCAAGAGACCCAGTACTTC.

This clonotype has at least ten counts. CDR3 bases: TGTGCCAGCAGTTTCTATGGACAGGGTCCCTACGAGCAGTACTTC. It yields the protein CASSFYGQGPYEQYF. The genes are TRBV28 and TRBJ2-7, with TRBD1 matching over 8 bases. The CDR3 runs to 15 residues. After removal of 3 bases from V and 2 bases from J, the junction contained 6 bases not matched to a gene. Germline CDR1 is MDHEN and CDR2 is SYDVKM.

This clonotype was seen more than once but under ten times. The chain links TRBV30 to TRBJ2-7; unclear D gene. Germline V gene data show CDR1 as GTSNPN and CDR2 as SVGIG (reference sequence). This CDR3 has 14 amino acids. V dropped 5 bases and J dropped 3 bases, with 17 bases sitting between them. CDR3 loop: CAWDHIVDNYEQYF. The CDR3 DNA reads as TGTGCCTGGGACCATATCGTCGACAACTACGAGCAGTACTTC.

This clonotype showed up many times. CDR3 coding DNA: TGTGCCAGCAGTGACAGGGGGAAGGGCACCTATGGCTACACCTTC. It yields the protein CASSDRGKGTYGYTF. The chain employs TRBV6-1 and TRBJ1-2; 7 bases are shared with TRBD1. J was trimmed by 4 bases and V by 3 bases; bases with no gene match: 8. CDR3 size: 15 residues. Germline CDR1 reads MNHNS; CDR2 reads SASEGT.

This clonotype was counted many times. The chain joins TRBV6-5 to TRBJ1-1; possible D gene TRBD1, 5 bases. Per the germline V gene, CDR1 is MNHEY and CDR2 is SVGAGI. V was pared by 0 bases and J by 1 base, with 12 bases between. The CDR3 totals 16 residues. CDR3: CASSYSISGTNTEAFF. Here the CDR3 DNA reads TGTGCCAGCAGTTACTCGATCTCAGGGACGAACACTGAAGCTTTCTTT.

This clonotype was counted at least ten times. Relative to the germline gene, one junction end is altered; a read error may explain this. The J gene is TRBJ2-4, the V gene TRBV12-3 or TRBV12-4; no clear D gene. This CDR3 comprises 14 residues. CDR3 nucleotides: TGTGCCAGCAGTTTAGGGACGACCAAAAACATTAAGTACTTC. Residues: CASSLGTTKNIKYF.

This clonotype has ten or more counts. This CDR3 is CSVRLTGWNTEAFF. For the CDR3, the DNA is TGCAGCGTTCGACTAACAGGGTGGAACACTGAAGCTTTCTTT. The chain recombines TRBV29-1 with TRBJ1-1; a weak D match, TRBD1 (6 bases). The V end was cut by 5 bases, the J end by 1 base, with 14 bases between. The CDR3 loop spans 14 amino acids. CDR1 is SQVTM, CDR2 ANQGSEA, per germline.

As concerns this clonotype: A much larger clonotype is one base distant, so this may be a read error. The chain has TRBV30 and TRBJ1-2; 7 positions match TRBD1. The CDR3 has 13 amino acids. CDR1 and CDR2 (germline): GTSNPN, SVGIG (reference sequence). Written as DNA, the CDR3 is TGTGCCTGGAGCAGGGACAGCAACTATGGCCACACCTTC. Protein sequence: CAWSRDSNYGHTF.

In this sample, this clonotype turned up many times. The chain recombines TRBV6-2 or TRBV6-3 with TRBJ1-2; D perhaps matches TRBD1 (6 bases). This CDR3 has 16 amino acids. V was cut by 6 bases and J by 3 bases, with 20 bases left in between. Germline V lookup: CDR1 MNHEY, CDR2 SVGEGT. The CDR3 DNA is TGTGCCAGCAGCGCCGGGACATCCCAGTGGGACTATGGCTACACCTTC. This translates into CASSAGTSQWDYGYTF.